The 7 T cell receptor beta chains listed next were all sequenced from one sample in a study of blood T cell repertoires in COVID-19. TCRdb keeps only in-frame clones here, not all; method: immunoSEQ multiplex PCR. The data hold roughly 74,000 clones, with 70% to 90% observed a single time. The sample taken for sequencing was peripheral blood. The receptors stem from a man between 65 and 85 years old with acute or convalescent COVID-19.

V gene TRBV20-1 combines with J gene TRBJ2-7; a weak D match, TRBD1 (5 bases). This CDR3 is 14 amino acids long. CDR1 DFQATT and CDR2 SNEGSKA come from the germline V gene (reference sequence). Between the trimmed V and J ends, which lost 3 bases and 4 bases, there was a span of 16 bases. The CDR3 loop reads CSASSWGGSYEQYF. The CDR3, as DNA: TGCAGTGCTAGTTCGTGGGGCGGATCGTACGAGCAGTACTTC.

The CDR3 DNA reads TGTGCCAGCAGTTACCCACCGAGGAACACTGAAGCTTTCTTT. As protein: CASSYPPRNTEAFF. The chain combines TRBV6-2 or TRBV6-3 with TRBJ1-1; D gene unclear. Trimming took off 2 bases at V and 1 base at J, with 8 bases between the two ends. Germline-derived CDR1 and CDR2 are MNHEY and SVGEGT. The CDR3 is made up of 14 amino acids.

The CDR3 nucleotides are TGTGCCAGTTCAACCGGGGGATATGGCTACACCTTC. Translating gives CASSTGGYGYTF. The rearrangement joins TRBV19 to TRBJ1-2, with D possibly being TRBD1 (5 bases). Trimming removed 8 bases from V and 5 bases from J, with 12 bases in between. The germline CDR1 and CDR2 sequences are LNHDA and SQIVND (reference sequence). The CDR3 spans 12 residues. Drawing the rest from reference TRBV19 and TRBJ1-2, the complete variable domain is DGGITQSPKYLFRKEGQNVTLSCEQNLNHDAMYWYRQDPGQGLRLIYYSQIVNDFQKGDIAEGYSVSREKKESFPLTVTSAQKNPTAFYLCASSTGGYGYTFGSGTRLTVV.

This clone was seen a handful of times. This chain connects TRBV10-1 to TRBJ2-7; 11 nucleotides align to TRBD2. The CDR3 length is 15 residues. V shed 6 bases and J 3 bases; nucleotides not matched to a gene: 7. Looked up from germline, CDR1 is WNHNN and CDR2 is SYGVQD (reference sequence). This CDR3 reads CASSQLAGAFYEQYF. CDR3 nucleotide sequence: TGCGCCAGCAGCCAACTAGCGGGAGCTTTCTACGAGCAGTACTTC.

The CDR3 DNA is TGTGCCAGCAGCGTGAGAGGGACTTCCAATGAGCAGTTCTTC. As protein: CASSVRGTSNEQFF. This chain links TRBV5-8 with TRBJ2-1, with D possibly matching TRBD2 (6 bases). V was cut by 4 bases and J by 6 bases, with 14 bases left in between. The CDR3 loop spans 14 amino acids. Germline CDR1 reads SGHTS; CDR2 reads YDEGEE.

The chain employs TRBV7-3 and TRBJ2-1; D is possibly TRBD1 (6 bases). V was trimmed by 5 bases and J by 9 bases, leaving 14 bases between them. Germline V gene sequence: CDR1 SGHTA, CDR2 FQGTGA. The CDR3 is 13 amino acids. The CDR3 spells CASSQGSGTEQFF. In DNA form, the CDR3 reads TGTGCCAGCAGCCAGGGGTCCGGGACTGAGCAGTTCTTC.

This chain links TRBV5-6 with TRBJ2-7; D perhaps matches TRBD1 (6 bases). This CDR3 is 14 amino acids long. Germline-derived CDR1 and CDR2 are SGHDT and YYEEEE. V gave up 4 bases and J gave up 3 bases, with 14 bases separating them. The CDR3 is CASSGHQGLYEQYF. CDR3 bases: TGTGCCAGCAGCGGCCACCAGGGGCTCTACGAGCAGTACTTC. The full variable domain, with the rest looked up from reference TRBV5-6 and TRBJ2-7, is DAGVTQSPTHLIKTRGQQVTLRCSPKSGHDTVSWYQQALGQGPQFIFQYYEEEERQRGNFPDRFSGHQFPNYSSELNVNALLLGDSALYLCASSGHQGLYEQYFGPGTRLTVT.